This T cell receptor (beta chain) is drawn from a study of cytomegalovirus exposure and HLA in healthy donors. The CDR3 runs to 16 residues. V shed 2 bases and J shed 1 base, with 15 bases lying between them. Germline V gives CDR1 SEHNR, CDR2 FQNEAQ (reference sequence). Primers included in the PCR were 60 Vbeta and 13 Jbeta primers. Produced via immunoSEQ multiplex PCR; TCRdb's table is partial and in-frame only. The listing records over 100,000 clones. The chain joins TRBV7-9 to TRBJ2-7, with D tentatively TRBD2 (5 bases). This receptor was taken from a middle-aged woman in good health and CMV-seropositive. The specimen sequenced was PBMCs. Written as DNA, the CDR3 is TGTGCCAGCAGCTTATCCAGGACTCTAAATTCCTACGAGCAGTACTTC. Translating gives CASSLSRTLNSYEQYF.